Presented here are 3 T cell receptor beta chains from one specimen sequenced in a study of blood T cells in healthy people across ages (dated by TCRdb to between 2014 and 2017). The receptor library was made with 5' RACE. Reads for this sample came from an Illumina HiSeq 2500. A second PCR of about 7 to 12 cycles was run with a J-beta primer mix and a sample-barcoded 5' primer. TCRdb took the public reads, trimmed them with fastp at Q25, ran MiXCR for clone calling and kept in-frame beta chains. A single entry per CDR3 protein holds the most common genes and DNA from its merged rows. The sample records hundreds of thousands of distinct CDR3 sequences, roughly 53% of which are singletons. The ten most abundant clones make up 30% to 40% of the sample. The specimen sequenced was blood. These TCRs come from a man between 60 and 70 years old in good health.

This clonotype was seen more than once but under ten times. This chain joins TRBV7-2 and TRBJ2-7; weak D call: TRBD2 (5 bases). V lost 5 bases and J 0 bases, leaving 20 bases between the germline ends. There are 17 residues in the CDR3. Germline V lookup: CDR1 SGHTA, CDR2 FQGNSA. The CDR3 nucleotides read TGTGCCAGCAGCCCCGGGGAAAGAGGTCCTATCTCCTACGAGCAGTACTTC. Translation gives CASSPGERGPISYEQYF.

This clonotype was seen a few times. The V call is TRBV14, the J call TRBJ2-3; TRBD1 aligns across 11 bases. The CDR3 is made up of 15 amino acids. Germline trimming cut 1 base from V and 7 bases from J; bases unmatched to any gene: 4. Germline V gene lookup returns CDR1 SGHDN and CDR2 FVKESK. Here the CDR3 DNA reads TGTGCCAGCAGCCAAGGGACAGGGGGCGTGTATACGCAGTATTTT. It specifies CASSQGTGGVYTQYF.

V gene TRBV2 combines with J gene TRBJ1-1; a possible D gene is TRBD1 (6 bases). Per germline, CDR1 SNHLY and CDR2 FYNNEI. V lost 3 bases, J lost 6 bases, and 8 bases lay in between. This CDR3 is built from 12 residues. CDR3 in DNA: TGTGCCAGCAGTGACGACAGGCCTGAAGCTTTCTTT. It translates to CASSDDRPEAFF.